These T cell receptor beta chains were read from a single sample in a study of T-cell reconstitution after alpha-beta-depleted transplantation in children. TCRdb independently ran MiXCR on the PCR reads; one entry per CDR3 protein. The sample lists about a million distinct CDR3 sequences, about 30% seen once, with over 25% in the top ten. The sample here was PBMCs, mostly from graft donor cells, taken 360 days after TCRalphabeta/CD19-depleted stem cell transplant. Source of these receptors: a boy under two years old who had a stem cell transplant for SCID, so the T cells may come from the graft donor. Both conserved end residues are part of each CDR3. D genes are given only for firm matches. Some rows mark clone size as missing; the rest say once, few, many or name a class of expanded clone.

v_gene	j_gene	d_gene	abundance	CDR3nt	CDR3aa
TRBV29-1	TRBJ2-3	NA	few	TGCAGCGCCCGCGGGGGCCTCCTAAGCACAGATACGCAGTATTTT	CSARGGLLSTDTQYF
TRBV28	TRBJ1-3	NA	few	TGTGCCAGCAGGATAGCGGGGGGAAACACCATATATTTT	CASRIAGGNTIYF
TRBV25-1	TRBJ1-1	NA	NA	TGTGCCAGCACCCAAGGGGGTTCAGGCACTGAAGCTTTCTTT	CASTQGGSGTEAFF
TRBV29-1	TRBJ2-2	NA	few	TGCAGCGTTAAGGAGCGACCGAACACCGGGGAGCTGTTTTTT	CSVKERPNTGELFF
TRBV24-1	TRBJ2-7	TRBD1	many	TGTGCCACGGGGACAGGGACCCACGAGCAGTACTTC	CATGTGTHEQYF
TRBV2	TRBJ1-4	NA	NA	TGTGCCAGCAGACACGGGATCATAGAAAAACTGTTTTTT	CASRHGIIEKLFF
TRBV4-3	TRBJ2-7	TRBD1	NA	TGCGCCAGCAGCCCTAGACAGGGGGGAGGCGAGCAGTACTTC	CASSPRQGGGEQYF
TRBV7-2	TRBJ1-3	NA	few	TGTGCCAGCAGCCAACATATGGCGTACAGGGATCCCAACACCATATATTTT	CASSQHMAYRDPNTIYF
TRBV3-1	TRBJ2-7	NA	few	TGTGCCAGCAGCCACCCCAACGGGGCGGGCGAGCAGTACTTC	CASSHPNGAGEQYF
TRBV10-3	TRBJ1-4	TRBD1	NA	TGTGCCATCCGTGGTGGGACAGGAGAAAAACTGTTTTTT	CAIRGGTGEKLFF
TRBV2	TRBJ1-2	NA	NA	TGTGCCAGCAACCAGGGGATCTATGGCTACACCTTC	CASNQGIYGYTF
TRBV7-2	TRBJ2-7	NA	NA	TGTGCCAGCAGCTTATCATCGGGGGCCACCTACGAGCAGTACTTC	CASSLSSGATYEQYF
TRBV4-2	TRBJ1-2	NA	once	TGTGCCAGCAGCCTCGACGTGGTCCGTAGCTATGGCTACACCTTC	CASSLDVVRSYGYTF
TRBV5-1	TRBJ2-3	NA	few	TGCGCCAGCTACACTGTAGGCACAGATACGCAGTATTTT	CASYTVGTDTQYF
TRBV20-1	TRBJ2-7	TRBD1	few	TGCAGTGCTGGCCCCGGGACAGGTGCCCACGAGCAGTACTTC	CSAGPGTGAHEQYF
TRBV5-5	TRBJ1-4	TRBD1	few	TGTGCCAGCAGCCCAGGGGGGACTAATGAAAAACTGTTTTTT	CASSPGGTNEKLFF
TRBV15	TRBJ2-7	NA	few	TGTGCCACCAGCAGAGGAGGGTTTGGCTACGAGCAGTACTTC	CATSRGGFGYEQYF
TRBV5-1	TRBJ2-5	TRBD2	few	TGCGCCAGCAGCTTGGCCCAGCGGGGGGGCCTAGAGACCCAGTACTTC	CASSLAQRGGLETQYF
TRBV27	TRBJ2-7	NA	NA	TGTGCCAGCAGTTTATCCGGCAGGTTAACCTACGAGCAGTACTTC	CASSLSGRLTYEQYF
TRBV18	TRBJ2-7	NA	NA	TGTGCCAGCTCACCAGGGGGCATCCTCTACGAGCAGTACTTC	CASSPGGILYEQYF
TRBV20-1	TRBJ2-7	TRBD1	many	TGCAGTGCTAGAACAGGGGTCTACGAGCAGTACTTC	CSARTGVYEQYF
TRBV6-1	TRBJ2-3	NA	few	TGTGCCAGCAGTCGGGCCGGGTCCGGTACGCAGTATTTT	CASSRAGSGTQYF
TRBV7-2	TRBJ2-3	NA	NA	TGTGCCAGCAGCTTAAGGAGGCGGCCGTCTAGCACAGATACGCAGTATTTT	CASSLRRRPSSTDTQYF
TRBV5-1	TRBJ2-5	NA	few	TGCGCCAGCAGCTTGGTCGCGTCGGAAGAGACCCAGTACTTC	CASSLVASEETQYF
TRBV7-9	TRBJ2-7	TRBD1	few	TGTGCCAGCAGCCCTGTGCAGGGGGCGCGGGACGAGCAGTACTTC	CASSPVQGARDEQYF
TRBV7-8	TRBJ2-3	TRBD2	NA	TGTGCCAGCATCCTCGGGGGGAACACAGATACGCAGTATTTT	CASILGGNTDTQYF
TRBV7-3	TRBJ2-7	NA	NA	TGTGCCAGCAGCATCCGGGACAACTACGAGCAGTACTTC	CASSIRDNYEQYF
TRBV12-3/TRBV12-4	TRBJ1-3	TRBD1	few	TGTGCCAGCAGTTTAGCCCAACCTGACAGGGGTGCTGGAAACACCATATATTTT	CASSLAQPDRGAGNTIYF
TRBV21-1	TRBJ2-5	NA	many	TGTGCCACCTTGGACAGGGGGATTGGAGGTGACCAGGAGACCCAGTACTTC	CATLDRGIGGDQETQYF
TRBV28	TRBJ2-7	NA	few	TGTGCCAGCAAGACAGGATCCTACGAGCAGTACTTC	CASKTGSYEQYF
TRBV12-3/TRBV12-4	TRBJ2-3	NA	NA	TGTGCCAGCAGTTTGTCTTCCCTAGGCACAGATACGCAGTATTTT	CASSLSSLGTDTQYF
TRBV12-3/TRBV12-4	TRBJ1-1	NA	NA	TGTGCCAGCAGCCCAAGTGGGGCGACTCTTGAAGCTTTCTTT	CASSPSGATLEAFF
TRBV20-1	TRBJ1-3	NA	NA	TGCAGTGCTAGAGACTTCCGGAACTCTGGAAACACCATATATTTT	CSARDFRNSGNTIYF
TRBV20-1	TRBJ1-5	TRBD1	NA	TGCAGTGCTAGAAGTCGGACAGGGTATCAGCCCCAGCATTTT	CSARSRTGYQPQHF
TRBV7-2	TRBJ1-5	NA	NA	TGTGCCAGCAGCCCCGAGGGGACGGACTATCAGCCCCAGCATTTT	CASSPEGTDYQPQHF
TRBV4-1	TRBJ2-3	NA	few	TGCGCCAGCAGCCAAGATTGGGCCCGGGGGACAGATACGCAGTATTTT	CASSQDWARGTDTQYF
TRBV12-3/TRBV12-4	TRBJ2-7	NA	NA	TGTGCCAGCAGTTTGGGCCAGGGGAATGGATACGAGCAGTACTTC	CASSLGQGNGYEQYF
TRBV5-1	TRBJ1-2	NA	few	TGCGCCAGCAGCTGGGGACAAAGCTATGGCTACACCTTC	CASSWGQSYGYTF
TRBV5-6	TRBJ2-7	TRBD2	few	TGTGCCAGCAGCTTGACTAGCGGGGCGGTCTATTCCTACGAGCAGTACTTC	CASSLTSGAVYSYEQYF
TRBV7-8	TRBJ2-1	NA	few	TGTGCCAGCAGCTTAGACCCGAGGGGAGACAATGAGCAGTTCTTC	CASSLDPRGDNEQFF
TRBV15	TRBJ2-5	TRBD1	NA	TGTGCCACCAGCACCGCTGTCAGGGGGAAGAAGACCCAGTACTTC	CATSTAVRGKKTQYF
TRBV6-2/TRBV6-3	TRBJ2-5	TRBD1	NA	TGTGCCAGCATCTATAGGATGACAGGGAAGGAGACCCAGTACTTC	CASIYRMTGKETQYF
TRBV20-1	TRBJ2-7	TRBD2	many	TGCAGTGCTAACTCCGGACTAGCGGTTCCCTACGAGCAGTACTTC	CSANSGLAVPYEQYF